A single sample is the source of the 9 T cell receptor beta chains below, sequenced in a study of T-cell reconstitution after alpha-beta-depleted transplantation in children. Unique molecular identifiers tagged the TCRbeta library. One entry per CDR3 protein results from TCRdb running MiXCR on the PCR reads. The table lists around 700,000 distinct CDR3 sequences, over 10% of them singletons, with about 0.77% in the top ten. The source material was PBMCs, sampled before TCRalphabeta/CD19-depleted stem cell transplant. The receptors here all came from a girl aged 2 to 9 with congenital amegakaryocytic thrombocytopenia, due to receive a stem cell transplant.

This clonotype was recorded at least ten times. The V and J genes are TRBV5-1 and TRBJ2-1; D remains unclear. Germline assignment: CDR1 SGHRS and CDR2 YFSETQ. The length of the CDR3 is 13 residues. The germline V and J ends were trimmed by 2 bases and 7 bases, with 10 bases remaining between them. The CDR3 nucleotides are TGCGCCAGCAGCTTCCTTCTCTCAAATGAGCAGTTCTTC. Its translation is CASSFLLSNEQFF.

The J gene is TRBJ2-1, the V gene TRBV20-1; 8 bases match TRBD2. From germline, CDR1 is DFQATT and CDR2 SNEGSKA (reference sequence). This CDR3 contains 17 residues. The J segment lost 0 bases and the V segment lost 2 bases, leaving 9 bases of the junction unmatched. The CDR3: CSARNPSGSSSYNEQFF. The CDR3 nucleotides are TGCAGTGCTAGAAATCCTAGCGGGTCGAGCTCCTACAATGAGCAGTTCTTC.

This clonotype has a handful of counts. The chain couples TRBV12-3 or TRBV12-4 to TRBJ2-3; D is possibly TRBD2 (6 bases). V lost 6 bases, J lost 3 bases, and 13 bases lay in between. There are 14 residues in the CDR3. The CDR3 reads CASRSKRVTDTQYF. CDR3 coding DNA: TGTGCCAGCAGGTCTAAGCGGGTAACAGATACGCAGTATTTT.

This clonotype was seen at least ten times. This chain connects TRBV4-1 to TRBJ2-2; weak D call: TRBD1 (6 bases). The germline V gene encodes CDR1 MGHRA and CDR2 YSYEKL. V was shortened by 1 base and J by 6 bases, with 18 bases between the two germline ends. This CDR3 comprises 17 residues. CDR3 residues: CASSQVRIIRGAGELFF. CDR3 in DNA: TGCGCCAGCAGCCAAGTTAGGATTATCAGGGGTGCCGGGGAGCTGTTTTTT.

The V call is TRBV3-1, the J call TRBJ2-2; TRBD1 matches at 7 bases. The ends lost 1 base at V and 1 base at J; junction bases unmatched: 3. The germline V gene has CDR1 LGHDT and CDR2 YNNKEL (reference sequence). The CDR3 totals 16 residues. CDR3 sequence reads: CASSQGWDRNTGELFF. CDR3 coding DNA: TGTGCCAGCAGCCAAGGATGGGACAGGAACACCGGGGAGCTGTTTTTT.

This clonotype was recorded at least ten times. This chain links TRBV5-1 with TRBJ2-7, with TRBD2 identical over 11 bases. This CDR3 is built from 15 residues. Germline loops: CDR1 SGHRS, CDR2 YFSETQ. The trim removed 1 base at V and 6 bases at J, leaving 6 bases unmatched. CDR3 residues: CASSLTSGRNLEQYF. Here the CDR3 DNA reads TGCGCCAGCAGCTTGACTAGCGGGAGAAATCTCGAGCAGTACTTC.

V usage is TRBV7-6 and J usage is TRBJ2-5; no firm D call. Germline lookup yields CDR1 SGHVS and CDR2 FNYEAQ. The CDR3 is made up of 15 amino acids. Trimming cost V 4 bases and J 3 bases, with 15 bases left between them. Here the CDR3 reads CASSSPPVSKETQYF. The CDR3 DNA reads TGTGCCAGCAGCTCCCCCCCCGTCTCCAAAGAGACCCAGTACTTC.

This clonotype was observed at least ten times. V gene TRBV5-1 combines with J gene TRBJ2-1; possibly TRBD2 for D (5 bases). Germline loops: CDR1 SGHRS, CDR2 YFSETQ. This CDR3 spans 12 amino acids. The ends were cut back, 6 bases at V and 5 bases at J, with 9 bases in the middle. Here the CDR3 DNA reads TGCGCCAGCAATTCCGGGGACAATGAGCAGTTCTTC. Amino acid sequence: CASNSGDNEQFF.

DNA for the CDR3: TGTGCCTCACTGATCCGACAGGGCACCGGGGAGCTGTTTTTT. This sequence encodes CASLIRQGTGELFF. V and J are TRBV19 and TRBJ2-2, with 7 bases fitting TRBD1. The CDR3 consists of 14 residues. Germline trimming cut 11 bases from V and 4 bases from J; bases unmatched to any gene: 10. Germline V CDR1 and CDR2: LNHDA, SQIVND (reference sequence).